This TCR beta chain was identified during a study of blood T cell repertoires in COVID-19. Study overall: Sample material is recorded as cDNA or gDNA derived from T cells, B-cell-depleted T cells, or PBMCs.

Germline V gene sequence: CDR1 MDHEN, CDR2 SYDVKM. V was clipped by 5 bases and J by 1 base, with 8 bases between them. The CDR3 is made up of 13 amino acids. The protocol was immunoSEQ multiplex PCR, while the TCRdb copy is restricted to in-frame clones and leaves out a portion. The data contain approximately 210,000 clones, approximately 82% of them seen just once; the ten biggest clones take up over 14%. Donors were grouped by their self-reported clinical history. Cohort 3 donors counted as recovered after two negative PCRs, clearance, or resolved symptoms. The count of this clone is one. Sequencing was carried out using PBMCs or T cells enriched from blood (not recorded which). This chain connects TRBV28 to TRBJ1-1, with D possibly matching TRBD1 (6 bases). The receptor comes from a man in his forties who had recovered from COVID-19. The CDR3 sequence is CASSRTANTEAFF. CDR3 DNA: TGTGCCAGCAGTCGGACAGCGAACACTGAAGCTTTCTTT.